The clone carrying this TCR beta chain was seen only a few times. The data belong to a study of T-cell memory formation after mild COVID-19. One entry per CDR3 protein results from TCRdb running MiXCR on the 5' RACE reads. The sample lists around 210,000 distinct CDR3 sequences, over 7.5% occurring once. From germline, CDR1 is LGHNA and CDR2 YSLEER. Between the trimmed V and J ends, which lost 3 bases and 2 bases, there was a span of 11 bases. The CDR3 contains 15 residues. Sample: PBMCs or a T cell subset sorted from them (not recorded which). This receptor was identified in a man aged 18 to 30 who had mild COVID-19 (a few samples of this study predate the infection). Cell type and time point are not known. The chain combines TRBV4-3 with TRBJ1-5; TRBD1 is a possible D gene (6 bases). The CDR3 nucleotides read TGCGCCAGCAGCCATGATACAGGGCGCAATCAGCCCCAGCATTTT. Its translation is CASSHDTGRNQPQHF.